This T cell receptor beta chain appears in the sequencing data of a study of early T cells in non-severe SARS-CoV-2 infection (dated by TCRdb to the early 2020s). About the full investigation: Because TCR sequencing was done on bulk RNA from unsorted whole blood, the alpha and beta chains could not be paired.

Of note for this clonotype: The antigen this receptor binds is unknown. Qualities for individual bases were not recorded, and no much larger clone is one base off.

Library creation used 5' RACE. Data came from a NextSeq 500. Unique molecular identifiers were attached to individual cDNA molecules in the TCR library protocol so that sequencing error and PCR bias could be corrected. Sequencing covered both TCR alpha and beta chains, and within each sample the abundances of alpha and beta sequences were tightly co-correlated. The study's own analysis went as follows. Decombinator V4 was used to annotate TCR sequences for V gene, J gene and CDR3. TCRs were defined as expanded if a significant change between any two time points was detected under a Poisson model with p below 0.0001. Abundances of TCRs were expressed as counts per million after normalisation to the total number of TCRs sequenced in each sample. VDJdb, accessed 1 November 2021, was searched for CMV, EBV and SARS-CoV-2 annotated TCRs, with TCRs annotated for multiple antigens excluded. The raw public reads went through TCRdb reprocessing: fastp at Q25, MiXCR clone calling, in-frame beta chains kept. Rows are unified per CDR3 protein, each entry keeping the most common DNA and genes. The V and J calls reflect TCRdb's pipeline rather than the authors' work. The table for this sample lists roughly 57,000 distinct CDR3 sequences; around an eighth of them were counted only once. Approximately 1.3% of the sample belongs to the ten largest clones.

What the research found in general, with its limitations: VDJdb matching was skewed toward anti-spike CD8 responses, so virus-specific expansions were likely underestimated and private and CD4 specificities were missed.

The study was a case-control design nested within a healthcare worker cohort in London, UK, with weekly nasopharyngeal swab PCR tests and blood sampling. Healthcare workers were recruited during the week of the UK lockdown, between 23 and 31 March 2020, and followed weekly for up to roughly 15 weeks. This TCR was sampled from an adult who was a healthcare worker with PCR-confirmed SARS-CoV-2 infection or an uninfected control (not recorded which). Sequences were obtained from whole blood.

The CDR3 here reads CASSLGTGANSPLHF. The DNA reads as follows: TGTGCCAGCAGCTTAGGGACAGGGGCTAATTCACCCCTCCACTTT. The chain uses TRBV7-2 and TRBJ1-6; 9 nucleotides in the junction match TRBD1. Measured from the cysteine to the phenylalanine, the CDR3 is 15 residues long. Only the CDR3 region is kept as DNA, spanning 45 bases read in frame from base 1. V has 1 base trimmed and J has 6 bases trimmed; junction bases matching no gene number 1. Looking up the germline V gene yields CDR1 SGHTA and CDR2 FQGNSA.